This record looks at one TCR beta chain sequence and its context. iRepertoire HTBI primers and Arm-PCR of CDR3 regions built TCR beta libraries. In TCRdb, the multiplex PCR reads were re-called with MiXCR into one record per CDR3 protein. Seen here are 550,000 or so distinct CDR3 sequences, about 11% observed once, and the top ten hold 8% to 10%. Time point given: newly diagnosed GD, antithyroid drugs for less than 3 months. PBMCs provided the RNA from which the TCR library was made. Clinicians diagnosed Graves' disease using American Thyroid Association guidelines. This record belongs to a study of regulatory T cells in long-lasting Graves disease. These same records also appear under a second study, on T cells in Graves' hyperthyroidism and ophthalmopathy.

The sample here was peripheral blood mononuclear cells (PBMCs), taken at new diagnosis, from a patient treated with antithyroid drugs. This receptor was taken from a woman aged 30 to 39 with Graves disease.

The CDR3 nucleotides are TGCAGCTTCGACAGGGCGAACACCGGGGAGCTGTTTTTT. Its translation: CSFDRANTGELFF. V is TRBV29-1 and J is TRBJ2-2; TRBD1 matches at 7 bases. This CDR3 comprises 13 residues. J lost 0 bases, V lost 8 bases, and 3 bases had no gene match. Germline CDR1 is SQVTM and CDR2 is ANQGSEA.